Listed here are 32 T cell receptor beta chains from one sample, sequenced in a study of shared clonotypes between healthy human individuals (dated by TCRdb to 2020 to 2021). Libraries were built with the immunoSEQ multiplex PCR assay. TCRdb took this table from immuneACCESS and kept in-frame rearrangements with V and J called. Such tables lack part of the clones; where checked against another copy, unresolved V genes explain under half of the gap, and the rest is unexplained. Recorded for this sample are around 610,000 clones; 95% to 96% of them occurred a single time. The ten top clones hold less than 0.12% of the sample. For the CD8 naive samples, CD45RO-negative cells were positively selected for CCR7, yielding a CD45RA+CCR7+ population from which TemRA cells were excluded. Sequencing used naive CD8+ T cells sorted from blood. In light of the paper, this sample's cell subset or site label describes: CD45RA+CCR7+. The origin of the receptors is a woman in her 30s in good health.

V is TRBV12-2 and J is TRBJ2-1; TRBD2 is taken as the D call from the table, unchecked against the DNA. TRBV12-2 is noted as a pseudogene. The CDR3 is 16 residues long. The CDR3 reads CASRLPTSGTSNEQFF. CDR3 nucleotide sequence: TGTGCAAGTCGCTTACCGACTAGCGGGACAAGCAATGAGCAGTTCTTC.

The DNA for the CDR3 is TGTGCCAGCAGTTTATGGGGGACAGTTTTCGAGCAGTACTTC. It encodes CASSLWGTVFEQYF. This sequence joins TRBV27 and TRBJ2-7; 7 nucleotides align to TRBD1. The V and J ends lost 1 base and 6 bases, in that order; junction bases with no gene match: 6. The CDR3 extends over 14 amino acids. Germline CDR1 reads MNHEY; CDR2 reads SMNVEV (reference sequence).

The chain has TRBV4-1 and TRBJ2-3; no firm D call. The germline V gene encodes CDR1 MGHRA and CDR2 YSYEKL. The CDR3 totals 13 residues. V lost 1 base and J lost 7, with 9 bases in between. CDR3 region: CASSQVGGNTQYF. In DNA, the CDR3 is TGCGCCAGCAGCCAAGTAGGTGGGAATACGCAGTATTTT.

V and J are TRBV6-1 and TRBJ2-7, with D uncertain. CDR1 MNHNS and CDR2 SASEGT come from the germline V gene. CDR3 length: 14 residues. Trimming took 1 base from V and 6 from J, leaving 13 bases between them. The CDR3 reads CASSEGTTGPEQYF. In DNA form, the CDR3 reads TGTGCCAGCAGTGAAGGGACGACGGGTCCCGAGCAGTACTTC.

The V call is TRBV9, the J call TRBJ2-3; D may match TRBD1 or TRBD2 (5 bases each). The CDR3 runs to 15 residues. The V and J ends lost 0 bases and 6 bases respectively, with 14 bases between them. Germline loops: CDR1 SGDLS, CDR2 YYNGEE. CDR3 coding DNA: TGTGCCAGCAGCGTAGCTGACAGAGCGGCGGATACGCAGTATTTT. As protein: CASSVADRAADTQYF.

This clone is a singleton in its sample. V and J are TRBV11-2 and TRBJ1-2; 8 nucleotides line up with TRBD1. Trimming took 5 bases from V and 8 from J; bases not matched to a gene: 4. CDR1 SGHAT and CDR2 FQNNGV come from the germline V gene. The CDR3 contains 12 residues. In DNA form, the CDR3 reads TGTGCCAGCAGCCAGGGGGCGCAGGGCTACACCTTC. Encoded protein: CASSQGAQGYTF.

The chain carries TRBV5-5 and TRBJ1-1; D is uncertain. CDR3 length equals 14 residues. Germline V gene sequence: CDR1 SGHKS, CDR2 YYEKEE (reference sequence). Trimming shortened V by 4 bases and J by 1 base, and 11 bases separated the two germline ends. In nucleotides, the CDR3 is TGTGCCAGCAGCCCGGGCCGCAGGAACACTGAAGCTTTCTTT. Protein product: CASSPGRRNTEAFF.

The chain is built from TRBV7-9 and TRBJ1-2, with D perhaps matching TRBD1 (5 bases). Germline V lookup: CDR1 SEHNR, CDR2 FQNEAQ (reference sequence). This CDR3 region has 14 residues. Trimming stripped 4 bases from V and 4 bases from J, with 13 bases between. In DNA, the CDR3 is TGTGCCAGCAGCTCCGGAGGGGTGCTCTATGGCTACACCTTC. This encodes CASSSGGVLYGYTF.

The chain uses TRBV6-5 and TRBJ2-7; 7 bases line up with TRBD1. The CDR3 consists of 13 residues. Losses at the gene ends were 5 bases for V and 2 bases for J; bases not matched to a gene: 3. CDR1 MNHEY and CDR2 SVGAGI come from the germline V gene. The CDR3 region has the DNA TGTGCCAGCAGTGAGGGACAGACCTACGAGCAGTACTTC. Translating it yields CASSEGQTYEQYF.

The chain carries TRBV28 and TRBJ2-3; the match to TRBD2 covers 9 bases. This CDR3 spans 18 amino acids. Germline CDR1 and CDR2: MDHEN and SYDVKM. The V gene end was trimmed by 1 base and the J gene end by 4 bases; junction bases not matched to a gene: 12. DNA of the CDR3: TGTGCCAGCAGTTTATTCGCGGCCGTTAGCGGGAGCCCAGATACGCAGTATTTT. It translates to CASSLFAAVSGSPDTQYF.

The chain employs TRBV27 and TRBJ2-7, with 7 bases fitting TRBD1. The germline gives CDR1 MNHEY, CDR2 SMNVEV (reference sequence). V shed 3 bases and J 3 bases; nucleotides not matched to a gene: 5. This CDR3 comprises 14 residues. This CDR3 is CASSFGTDLYEQYF. The CDR3 coding sequence is TGTGCCAGCAGTTTCGGGACAGACCTCTACGAGCAGTACTTC.

V and J are TRBV6-5 and TRBJ1-5, with D possibly being TRBD1 (5 bases). V shed 6 bases and J shed 1 base, with 10 bases lying between them. Germline CDR1 MNHEY, CDR2 SVGAGI. The CDR3 consists of 14 residues. The CDR3, as DNA: TGTGCCAGCAGCTTGGGACTGAGCAATCAGCCCCAGCATTTT. Protein sequence: CASSLGLSNQPQHF.

This rearrangement joins TRBV5-8 to TRBJ1-2; a possible D gene is TRBD1 (6 bases). CDR3 size: 14 residues. Between the trimmed V and J ends, which lost 4 bases and 4 bases, there was a span of 14 bases. Germline V lookup: CDR1 SGHTS, CDR2 YDEGEE. CDR3 nucleotides: TGTGCCAGCAGCGCGCAGGACAGATTCTATGGCTACACCTTC. Its translation: CASSAQDRFYGYTF.

The V call is TRBV7-9, the J call TRBJ1-1, with D unclear. Germline V gives CDR1 SEHNR, CDR2 FQNEAQ (reference sequence). This CDR3 is built from 12 residues. Trimming left V 3 bases short and J 6 bases short, with 8 bases between. CDR3 sequence: CASSFGSSEAFF. The CDR3 DNA reads as TGTGCCAGCAGCTTTGGCAGCTCTGAAGCTTTCTTT.

The chain links TRBV30 to TRBJ1-2, with TRBD1 as a possible D gene (6 bases). The CDR3 totals 13 residues. The germline V gene has CDR1 GTSNPN and CDR2 SVGIG (reference sequence). V dropped 3 bases and J dropped 2 bases, with 10 bases sitting between them. CDR3: CAWRGDKNYGYTF. The CDR3, as DNA: TGTGCCTGGAGGGGGGACAAGAACTATGGCTACACCTTC.

This chain connects TRBV9 to TRBJ1-1; D is perhaps TRBD1 (6 bases). Germline assignment: CDR1 SGDLS and CDR2 YYNGEE. This CDR3 has 17 residues. V was clipped by 0 bases and J by 2 bases, with 17 bases between them. As DNA, the CDR3 is TGTGCCAGCAGCGTAGGTGGAGGGGGGATTTTCAACACTGAAGCTTTCTTT. Translated, it gives CASSVGGGGIFNTEAFF.

This chain uses TRBV7-7 with TRBJ2-5, with D unresolved. The CDR3 has 14 residues. Trimming took off 1 base at V and 5 bases at J, with 11 bases between the two ends. Germline V gene sequence: CDR1 SSHAT, CDR2 FNYEAQ (reference sequence). The CDR3 sequence: CASSLVGIGETQYF. The CDR3 DNA is TGTGCCAGCAGCTTAGTGGGAATAGGGGAGACCCAGTACTTC.

The CDR3 nucleotides are TGTGCCAGCACTACACCGCAGGGGTTCGACACCGGGGAGCTGTTTTTT. Amino acids: CASTTPQGFDTGELFF. V and J are TRBV11-1 and TRBJ2-2; TRBD1 is a possible D gene (6 bases). The V and J ends lost 7 bases and 3 bases respectively, with 18 bases between them. The CDR3 totals 16 residues. Germline V gene sequence: CDR1 SGHAT, CDR2 FQDESV (reference sequence).

The V call is TRBV4-1, the J call TRBJ2-7, with D possibly matching TRBD2 (6 bases). V was clipped by 5 bases and J by 6 bases, with 17 bases between them. In germline, CDR1 is MGHRA, CDR2 YSYEKL. The CDR3 sequence is 14 residues long. CDR3 nucleotide sequence: TGCGCCAGCAGCACGGGAGTAAGGTCGGTCGAGCAGTACTTC. Protein product: CASSTGVRSVEQYF.

The V gene is TRBV6-5, the J gene TRBJ1-6, with TRBD1 identical over 9 bases. J lost 7 bases, V lost 6 bases, and 7 bases had no gene match. CDR3 length: 15 amino acids. CDR1 and CDR2 (germline): MNHEY, SVGAGI. The CDR3 spells CASSAGTGLNSPLHF. The CDR3 DNA follows: TGTGCCAGCAGCGCCGGGACAGGGCTAAATTCACCCCTCCACTTT.

The count of this clone is one. V is TRBV27 and J is TRBJ2-1; no clear D gene. CDR1 is MNHEY, CDR2 SMNVEV, per germline (reference sequence). The CDR3 consists of 15 residues. V dropped 0 bases and J dropped 4 bases, with 10 bases sitting between them. The CDR3 nucleotides are TGTGCCAGCAGTTTATCAGGGATTAGTTACAATGAGCAGTTCTTC. This encodes CASSLSGISYNEQFF.

The chain links TRBV28 to TRBJ2-5; unclear D gene. V shed 2 bases and J shed 2 bases, with 18 bases lying between them. The CDR3 extends over 17 amino acids. The germline V gene has CDR1 MDHEN and CDR2 SYDVKM. The CDR3 region is CASSLRTPLVGQETQYF. CDR3 in DNA: TGTGCCAGCAGTTTACGGACCCCTTTGGTGGGACAAGAGACCCAGTACTTC.

J is TRBJ1-2 and V is TRBV7-9; no clear D. This CDR3 contains 17 residues. Germline CDR1 SEHNR, CDR2 FQNEAQ (reference sequence). With 4 bases removed from V and 6 bases from J, the gap between germline ends came to 24 bases. In DNA, the CDR3 is TGTGCCAGCAGCTCGGACCGGCCAGCCAACGGGATACATGGCTACACCTTC. Translated, it gives CASSSDRPANGIHGYTF.

This clone was observed once. The chain uses TRBV9 and TRBJ1-1; D uncertain. CDR3 length: 13 residues. Germline V gene sequence: CDR1 SGDLS, CDR2 YYNGEE. The germline V and J ends were trimmed by 0 bases and 7 bases, with 10 bases remaining between them. CDR3 sequence: CASSVGDFGEAFF. DNA for the CDR3: TGTGCCAGCAGCGTAGGAGACTTCGGTGAAGCTTTCTTT.

CDR3 bases: TGCGCCAGCAGCCCAATTAGCGGGAGGGCCCGCGGGGAGCTGTTTTTT. This encodes CASSPISGRARGELFF. The J gene is TRBJ2-2, the V gene TRBV4-1; the match to TRBD2 covers 11 bases. This CDR3 is 16 amino acids long. V was pared by 4 bases and J by 7 bases, with 8 bases of the junction left unmatched. Germline V CDR1 and CDR2: MGHRA, YSYEKL.

V and J are TRBV28 and TRBJ2-5; the match to TRBD2 covers 12 bases. The germline V gene has CDR1 MDHEN and CDR2 SYDVKM. The length of the CDR3 is 15 residues. J gave up 5 bases and V 7 bases, and 8 bases lay outside the gene matches. The CDR3: CASTSGRADGETQYF. The CDR3 bases are TGTGCCAGCACTAGCGGGAGGGCCGATGGGGAGACCCAGTACTTC.

The table lists this clone with a few counts. The chain recombines TRBV30 with TRBJ1-4; D is possibly TRBD1 (5 bases). Trimming cost V 5 bases and J 8 bases, with 15 bases left between them. Germline V gene data show CDR1 as GTSNPN and CDR2 as SVGIG (reference sequence). The CDR3 length is 13 residues. The CDR3 reads CAWQGLEGEKLFF. CDR3 bases: TGTGCCTGGCAAGGACTCGAGGGGGAAAAACTGTTTTTT.

This clone was detected only once. The chain is built from TRBV6-5 and TRBJ2-1, with TRBD2 matching 10 bases. Germline CDR1 MNHEY, CDR2 SVGAGI. The CDR3 has 15 amino acids. Germline trimming cut 2 bases from V and 6 bases from J; bases unmatched to any gene: 4. CDR3 nucleotides: TGTGCCAGCAGTTACGGGACTAGCGCCCTCAATGAGCAGTTCTTC. Residues: CASSYGTSALNEQFF.

V and J are TRBV5-8 and TRBJ2-5; D remains unclear. The J call may be in error: the DNA end matches TRBJ2-7 better. The CDR3 has 13 residues. Germline loops: CDR1 SGHTS, CDR2 YDEGEE. CDR3 nucleotide sequence: TGTGCCAGCAGCTTGGACAGCTACTACGAGCAGTACTTC. Residues: CASSLDSYYEQYF.

This chain's CDR3 is CASSHSDRVNEQFF. CDR3 bases: TGTGCCAGCAGCCATTCGGACAGGGTCAATGAGCAGTTCTTC. The J gene is TRBJ2-1, the V gene TRBV5-4; 8 bases fit TRBD1. This CDR3 spans 14 amino acids. The junction had 6 bases not matched to a gene; V was cut back by 4 bases and J by 6 bases. Per the germline V gene, CDR1 is SGHNT and CDR2 is YYREEE (reference sequence).

The chain links TRBV30 to TRBJ2-3, with D uncertain. Between the trimmed V and J ends, which lost 5 bases and 5 bases, there was a span of 8 bases. CDR3 length: 11 amino acids. Germline V lookup: CDR1 GTSNPN, CDR2 SVGIG (reference sequence). The CDR3 nucleotides are TGTGCCTGGGGGCGCCGAGATACGCAGTATTTT. Translation: CAWGRRDTQYF.

The DNA for the CDR3 is TGTGCCAGCAGCCTCGTCCCCTACGAGCAGTACTTC. Amino acids: CASSLVPYEQYF. This chain uses TRBV7-9 with TRBJ2-7; D remains ambiguous. The CDR3 totals 12 residues. V dropped 5 bases and J dropped 2 bases, with 7 bases sitting between them. CDR1 and CDR2 from the germline V gene are SEHNR and FQNEAQ (reference sequence). Combining the CDR3 with reference TRBV7-9 and TRBJ2-7 gives the whole variable domain DTGVSQNPRHKITKRGQNVTFRCDPISEHNRLYWYRQTLGQGPEFLTYFQNEAQLEKSRLLSDRFSAERPKGSFSTLEIQRTEQGDSAMYLCASSLVPYEQYFGPGTRLTVT.